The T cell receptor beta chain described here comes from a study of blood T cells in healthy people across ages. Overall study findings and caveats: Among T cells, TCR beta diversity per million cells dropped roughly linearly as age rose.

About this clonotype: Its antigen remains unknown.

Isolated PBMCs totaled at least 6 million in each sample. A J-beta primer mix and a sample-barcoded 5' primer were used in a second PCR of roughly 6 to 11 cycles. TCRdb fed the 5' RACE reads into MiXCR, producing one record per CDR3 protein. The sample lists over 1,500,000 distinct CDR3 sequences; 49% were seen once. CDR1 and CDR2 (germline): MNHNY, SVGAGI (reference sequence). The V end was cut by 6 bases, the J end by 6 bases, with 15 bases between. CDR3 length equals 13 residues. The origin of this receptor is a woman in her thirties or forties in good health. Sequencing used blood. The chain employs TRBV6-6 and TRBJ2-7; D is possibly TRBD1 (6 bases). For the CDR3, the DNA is TGTGCCAGCAGCTACAGGGCCCTAGGCGAGCAGTACTTC. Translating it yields CASSYRALGEQYF.